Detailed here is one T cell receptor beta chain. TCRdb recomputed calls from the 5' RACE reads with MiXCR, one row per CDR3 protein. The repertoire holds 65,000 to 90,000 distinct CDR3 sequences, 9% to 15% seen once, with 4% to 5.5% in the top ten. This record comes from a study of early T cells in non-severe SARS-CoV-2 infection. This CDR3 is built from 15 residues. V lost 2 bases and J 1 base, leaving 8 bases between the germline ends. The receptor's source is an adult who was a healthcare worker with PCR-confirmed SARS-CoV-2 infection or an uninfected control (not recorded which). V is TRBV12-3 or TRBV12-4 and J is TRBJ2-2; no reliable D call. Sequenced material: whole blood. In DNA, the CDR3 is TGTGCCAGCAGTTTATGGAGTCTGAACACCGGGGAGCTGTTTTTT. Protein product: CASSLWSLNTGELFF.